This passage covers 6 T cell receptor beta chains from one sample sequenced in a study of T cell responses to AZD1222 COVID-19 vaccine. Data came from immunoSEQ multiplex PCR; TCRdb stores just in-frame clones and leaves some out. Of 98,000 or so clones detected, approximately 86% appear once; the ten largest clones hold 3.3%. The starting material was peripheral blood, obtained 28 days after the second dose of the MenACWY control vaccine. These receptors originate from an adult who received the MenACWY meningococcal vaccine as a control.

This rearrangement joins TRBV28 to TRBJ1-6, with D tentatively TRBD1 (6 bases). V was shortened by 2 bases and J by 8 bases, with 16 bases between the two germline ends. This CDR3 is built from 16 residues. Per the germline V gene, CDR1 is MDHEN and CDR2 is SYDVKM. CDR3 in DNA: TGTGCCAGCAGTTTAGGCGGGGGCTTGCTTGATTCACCCCTCCACTTT. It yields the protein CASSLGGGLLDSPLHF.

This clone occurred once. This rearrangement joins TRBV6-6 to TRBJ1-5; D perhaps matches TRBD1 (6 bases). Trimming shortened V by 2 bases and J by 1 base, and 12 bases separated the two germline ends. The CDR3 contains 16 residues. Germline V gene lookup returns CDR1 MNHNY and CDR2 SVGAGI (reference sequence). CDR3 region: CASSYRSQGSNQPQHF. For the CDR3, the DNA is TGTGCCAGCAGTTACAGGTCGCAGGGGAGCAATCAGCCCCAGCATTTT.

V gene TRBV28 combines with J gene TRBJ2-7, with TRBD2 matching 10 bases. The CDR3 covers 15 residues. V shed 8 bases, J shed 4 bases, and the junction held 11 bases outside the gene matches. Germline V CDR1 and CDR2: MDHEN, SYDVKM. CDR3 DNA: TGTGCCAGCGCGGGTCCTAGCGGGGGACAATACGAGCAGTACTTC. Its protein is CASAGPSGGQYEQYF. Drawing the rest from reference TRBV28 and TRBJ2-7, the complete variable domain is DVKVTQSSRYLVKRTGEKVFLECVQDMDHENMFWYRQDPGLGLRLIYFSYDVKMKEKGDIPEGYSVSREKKERFSLILESASTNQTSMYLCASAGPSGGQYEQYFGPGTRLTVT.

CDR3 in DNA: TGTGCCAGCAGGAAAGGGACAGGGGGTAGAGAGACCCAGTACTTC. Amino acid sequence: CASRKGTGGRETQYF. V is TRBV28 and J is TRBJ2-5, with 11 bases that match TRBD1. With 6 bases clipped from V and 4 bases from J, the junction kept 7 bases outside the gene matches. The CDR3 sequence is 15 residues long. Germline CDR1 reads MDHEN; CDR2 reads SYDVKM.

As DNA, the CDR3 is TGTGCCAGCAGCTTAGGCGGACTCCAATCTGGGGGTGAGCAGTTCTTC. Its protein product is CASSLGGLQSGGEQFF. The V gene is TRBV7-9, the J gene TRBJ2-1, with D perhaps assigned TRBD1 or TRBD2 (5 bases each). Germline loops: CDR1 SEHNR, CDR2 FQNEAQ (reference sequence). This CDR3 is built from 16 residues. V was cut by 1 base and J by 9 bases, with 19 bases left in between. Variable domain in full (rest from reference TRBV7-9 and TRBJ2-1): DTGVSQNPRHKITKRGQNVTFRCDPISEHNRLYWYRQTLGQGPEFLTYFQNEAQLEKSRLLSDRFSAERPKGSFSTLEIQRTEQGDSAMYLCASSLGGLQSGGEQFFGPGTRLTVL.

The chain carries TRBV6-1 and TRBJ1-1, with D hard to call. V shed 2 bases and J shed 0 bases, with 22 bases lying between them. CDR3 length equals 19 residues. Germline assignment: CDR1 MNHNS and CDR2 SASEGT. CDR3 coding DNA: TGTGCCAGCAGTGAATTCGCTTCCGGGAAGAGTTTTATGAACACTGAAGCTTTCTTT. This sequence encodes CASSEFASGKSFMNTEAFF.